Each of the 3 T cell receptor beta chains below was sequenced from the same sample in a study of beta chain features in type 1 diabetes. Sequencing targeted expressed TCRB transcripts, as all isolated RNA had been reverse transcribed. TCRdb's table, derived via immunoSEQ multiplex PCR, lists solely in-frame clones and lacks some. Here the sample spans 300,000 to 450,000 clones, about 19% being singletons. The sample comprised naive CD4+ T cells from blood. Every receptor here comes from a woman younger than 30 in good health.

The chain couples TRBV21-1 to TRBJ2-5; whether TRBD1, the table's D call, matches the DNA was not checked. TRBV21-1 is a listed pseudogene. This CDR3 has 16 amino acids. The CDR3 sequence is CASSKGDRPFQETQYF. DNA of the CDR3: TGTGCCAGCAGCAAAGGTGACAGGCCGTTCCAAGAGACCCAGTACTTC.

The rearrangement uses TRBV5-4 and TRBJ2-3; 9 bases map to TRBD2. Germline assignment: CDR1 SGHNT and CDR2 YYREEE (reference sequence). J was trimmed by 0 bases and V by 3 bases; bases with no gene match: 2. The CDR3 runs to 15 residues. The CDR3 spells CASSSLAGSTDTQYF. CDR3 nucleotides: TGTGCCAGCAGCTCCCTAGCGGGAAGCACAGATACGCAGTATTTT.

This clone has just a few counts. The CDR3 spells CASSSTSQGENIQYF. As DNA, the CDR3 is TGTGCCAGCAGCTCCACGTCCCAGGGGGAGAACATTCAGTACTTC. The V and J genes are TRBV7-6 and TRBJ2-4, with 7 bases that match TRBD1. Germline V gives CDR1 SGHVS, CDR2 FNYEAQ. The CDR3 sequence is 15 residues long. The J segment lost 7 bases and the V segment lost 4 bases, leaving 10 bases of the junction unmatched. Using reference TRBV7-6 and TRBJ2-4 for the parts outside the CDR3, the full variable domain is GAGVSQSPRYKVTKRGQDVALRCDPISGHVSLYWYRQALGQGPEFLTYFNYEAQQDKSGLPNDRFSAERPEGSISTLTIQRTEQRDSAMYRCASSSTSQGENIQYFGAGTRLSVL.